The 3 T cell receptor beta chains given below trace back to one sample, sequenced in a study of shared clonotypes between healthy human individuals. The table came from immunoSEQ multiplex PCR; TCRdb's copy has only in-frame clones and leaves some out. The sample has about 2.1 million clones; 90% to 95% are singletons. Naive CD8 cells comprised CD45RO-negative, CCR7-positively selected cells, excluding terminally differentiated effector memory CD45RA+ cells. The source material was naive CD8+ T cells from PBMCs. These receptors were obtained from a man aged 18 to 30 in good health. Some clones in this sample may be carry-over from other donors' samples.

The V and J genes are TRBV7-2 and TRBJ2-7; D might be TRBD2 (5 bases). CDR3 length: 15 residues. The germline V gene has CDR1 SGHTA and CDR2 FQGNSA. V was trimmed by 1 base and J by 5 bases, leaving 15 bases between them. The CDR3: CASSLVAGIRHEQYF. The CDR3 bases are TGTGCCAGCAGCTTAGTGGCCGGGATCCGACACGAGCAGTACTTC.

CDR3 region: CASTGTGDTGELFF. The CDR3 nucleotides are TGTGCCAGCACCGGGACAGGGGACACCGGGGAGCTGTTTTTT. The chain combines TRBV27 with TRBJ2-2, with 10 bases fitting TRBD1. This CDR3 has 14 amino acids. Per the germline V gene, CDR1 is MNHEY and CDR2 is SMNVEV (reference sequence). J gave up 3 bases and V 7 bases, and 2 bases lay outside the gene matches.

V is TRBV27 and J is TRBJ1-5; D is unclear. Germline CDR1 is MNHEY and CDR2 is SMNVEV (reference sequence). The V gene lost 7 bases and the J gene lost 7 bases, with 23 bases spanning the gap. The CDR3 spans 16 residues. As DNA, the CDR3 is TGTGCCAGCACCACCGCGGACGGGCTCCACCGGCAGCCCCAGCATTTT. It encodes CASTTADGLHRQPQHF.